The sequence of this T cell receptor beta chain was determined in a study of cytomegalovirus exposure and HLA in healthy donors. Primers: 60 Vbeta forward and 13 Jbeta reverse. Sequenced by immunoSEQ multiplex PCR; TCRdb stores in-frame clones only, minus some. This table holds 150,000 to 200,000 clones, around 83% found once. Trimming at V came to 2 bases and at J to 4 bases, leaving 3 bases not matched to a gene. This CDR3 comprises 15 residues. Germline V lookup: CDR1 SGHAT, CDR2 FQNNGV. Study results and limitations: Most subjects had HLA-A and HLA-B alleles reportedly predicted accurately by TCR beta sequences. A few V segments could not be told apart, such as TRBV6-2 and TRBV6-3, and were left out. Among immune exposure information, only CMV serostatus was available.

Note on this clone: Its antigen is as yet unknown.

The sequence was obtained from a man younger than 45 in good health and CMV-seropositive. The sequencing input was PBMCs. J is TRBJ2-5 and V is TRBV11-2; the match to TRBD2 covers 11 bases. CDR3 DNA sequence: TGTGCCAGCAGCTTACTGGGACTAGCGGCAGAGACCCAGTACTTC. It specifies CASSLLGLAAETQYF.